These 19 T cell receptor beta chains were sequenced from one sample in a study of cytomegalovirus exposure and HLA in healthy donors. The PCR used 60 Vbeta and 13 Jbeta primers. The data were produced by immunoSEQ multiplex PCR, yet TCRdb's version contains in-frame clones alone and is incomplete. The sample has around 68,000 clones, 55% to 75% seen once; the top ten hold about a tenth. Sample: PBMCs. The receptors here all came from a woman aged 30 to 39 in good health and CMV-seronegative.

In this sample, this clone turned up a few times. This chain connects TRBV18 to TRBJ2-5; 12 nucleotides align to TRBD2. The DNA end lines up better with TRBJ2-7; the J call may be wrong. The CDR3 has 15 amino acids. Germline V lookup: CDR1 KGHSH, CDR2 LQKENI. CDR3 region: CASSPRTSGAYEQYF. The CDR3 nucleotides are TGTGCCAGCTCACCACGGACTAGCGGGGCCTACGAGCAGTACTTC.

The chain employs TRBV7-9 and TRBJ2-5; TRBD2 might be the D (5 bases). This CDR3 is built from 15 residues. The V end lost 2 bases, the J end lost 4 bases, and 14 bases lay between the germline ends. The V gene's germline CDR1 is SEHNR and CDR2 FQNEAQ (reference sequence). CDR3 residues: CASSLYKRPGETQYF. CDR3 nucleotides: TGTGCCAGCAGCTTATATAAGCGGCCGGGAGAGACCCAGTACTTC.

V and J are TRBV4-1 and TRBJ1-4; D perhaps matches TRBD1 (5 bases). V lost 2 bases to trimming and J lost 0 bases, with 16 bases between them. CDR1 is MGHRA, CDR2 YSYEKL, per germline. CDR3 size: 18 residues. CDR3 bases: TGCGCCAGCAGCCAAAGAGCTCGGCTAGGGGCAACTAATGAAAAACTGTTTTTT. It encodes CASSQRARLGATNEKLFF.

This clone was seen only a few times. Other DNA sequences from this sample encode an identical CDR3 as well. The chain recombines TRBV10-3 with TRBJ2-3, with D maybe TRBD2 (6 bases). Between the trimmed V and J ends, which lost 3 bases and 1 base, there was a span of 8 bases. Germline V lookup: CDR1 ENHRY, CDR2 SYGVKD. This CDR3 contains 14 residues. The CDR3 region has the DNA TGTGCCATCAGTGACGGGGGAGGCACAGATACGCAGTATTTT. This encodes CAISDGGGTDTQYF.

This chain uses TRBV6-5 with TRBJ1-3; tentatively, D is TRBD1 (5 bases). CDR3 size: 16 residues. Per germline, CDR1 MNHEY and CDR2 SVGAGI. Trimming took off 0 bases at V and 0 bases at J, with 9 bases between the two ends. In DNA, the CDR3 is TGTGCCAGCAGTTACTCACAGGCCCGCTCTGGAAACACCATATATTTT. Translated: CASSYSQARSGNTIYF.

The chain is built from TRBV5-3 and TRBJ1-2, with 9 bases fitting TRBD1. TRBV5-3 is identified as an open reading frame with a role that is uncertain. The length of the CDR3 is 14 residues. With 3 bases clipped from V and 7 bases from J, the junction kept 7 bases outside the gene matches. The CDR3 here is CARSWGQGTFGYTF. CDR3 nucleotide sequence: TGTGCCAGAAGCTGGGGACAGGGTACGTTTGGCTACACCTTC.

This clone was observed a few times. The chain couples TRBV13 to TRBJ2-7; TRBD1 agrees at 8 bases. The CDR3 consists of 15 residues. Germline CDR1 PRHDT, CDR2 FYEKMQ (reference sequence). J lost 2 bases, V lost 2 bases, and 5 bases had no gene match. The CDR3 protein is CASSLRQGATYEQYF. CDR3 coding DNA: TGTGCCAGCAGCTTAAGGCAGGGGGCGACCTACGAGCAGTACTTC. Full variable domain (rest looked up from reference TRBV13 and TRBJ2-7): AAGVIQSPRHLIKEKRETATLKCYPIPRHDTVYWYQQGPGQDPQFLISFYEKMQSDKGSIPDRFSAQQFSDYHSELNMSSLELGDSALYFCASSLRQGATYEQYFGPGTRLTVT.

This sequence joins TRBV2 and TRBJ2-5; 12 bases fit TRBD2. CDR1 is SNHLY and CDR2 is FYNNEI in the germline V gene. There are 14 residues in the CDR3. Trimming removed 11 bases from V and 0 bases from J; junction bases left unmatched: 4. CDR3 loop: CAGGTSGYQETQYF. In nucleotides, the CDR3 is TGTGCCGGGGGGACTAGCGGGTACCAAGAGACCCAGTACTTC.

The gene calls are TRBV30 and TRBJ1-2; a weak D match, TRBD1 (5 bases). Germline-derived CDR1 and CDR2 are GTSNPN and SVGIG (reference sequence). V was clipped by 2 bases and J by 7 bases, with 8 bases between them. The CDR3 extends over 11 amino acids. The CDR3 sequence: CAWSSGIGYTF. In DNA, the CDR3 is TGTGCCTGGAGTTCAGGGATTGGCTACACCTTC.

The chain has TRBV7-3 and TRBJ1-1; D is unclear. This CDR3 is built from 12 residues. Germline loops: CDR1 SGHTA, CDR2 FQGTGA. V gave up 11 bases and J gave up 14 bases, with 24 bases separating them. The CDR3 region has the DNA TGTGCCGGATTAAAAAGGCGGCCGTATGGGTTCTTT. This gives the protein CAGLKRRPYGFF.

This sequence joins TRBV2 and TRBJ1-1; D is undetermined. V gave up 9 bases and J gave up 6 bases, with 14 bases separating them. Germline V gene data show CDR1 as SNHLY and CDR2 as FYNNEI. The CDR3 is made up of 12 amino acids. DNA of the CDR3: TGTGCCAGTCTGACAAAGATAGCTGAAGCTTTCTTT. Translated: CASLTKIAEAFF.

The chain employs TRBV7-9 and TRBJ2-7; the D is unclear. Germline CDR1 is SEHNR and CDR2 is FQNEAQ (reference sequence). This CDR3 spans 12 amino acids. V lost 1 base and J lost 2, with 3 bases in between. CDR3 amino acids: CASSLGTYEQYF. DNA of the CDR3: TGTGCCAGCAGCTTAGGTACCTACGAGCAGTACTTC.

This chain joins TRBV7-2 and TRBJ1-2, with 8 bases aligning to TRBD1. The length of the CDR3 is 15 residues. Per the germline V gene, CDR1 is SGHTA and CDR2 is FQGNSA. The V and J ends lost 2 bases and 8 bases, in that order; junction bases with no gene match: 10. The CDR3 DNA follows: TGTGCCAGCAGCTTACAGGGGGCGCGAGTGGGAGGCTACACCTTC. Translated: CASSLQGARVGGYTF.

The chain recombines TRBV7-8 with TRBJ2-1; 8 bases align to TRBD2. V was clipped by 5 bases and J by 7 bases; unmatched bases: 13. The CDR3 spans 16 residues. CDR1 SGHVS and CDR2 FQNEAQ come from the germline V gene. CDR3 DNA sequence: TGTGCCAGCAGCCTGAGAGGCGGCGGGGGGACGAATGAGCAGTTCTTC. Its protein is CASSLRGGGGTNEQFF.

The rearrangement links TRBV9 to TRBJ2-5, with TRBD2 matching over 9 bases. CDR1 SGDLS and CDR2 YYNGEE come from the germline V gene. The CDR3 runs to 15 residues. J lost 5 bases, V lost 0 bases, and 5 bases had no gene match. The CDR3 region is CASSVAGGGAETQYF. CDR3 sequence (DNA): TGTGCCAGCAGCGTAGCAGGCGGGGGGGCCGAGACCCAGTACTTC.

The chain is built from TRBV6-5 and TRBJ1-1; no firm D call. In germline, CDR1 is MNHEY, CDR2 SVGAGI. CDR3 length: 15 amino acids. V was shortened by 4 bases and J by 0 bases, with 12 bases between the two germline ends. This CDR3 reads CASSWRRAVNTEAFF. The CDR3 nucleotides are TGTGCCAGCAGTTGGCGGAGGGCTGTGAACACTGAAGCTTTCTTT.

CDR3: CASSLGQGVTEAFF. The CDR3, as DNA: TGCGCCAGCAGCTTGGGTCAGGGTGTCACTGAAGCTTTCTTT. The V and J genes are TRBV5-1 and TRBJ1-1, with D maybe TRBD1 (5 bases). Germline lookup yields CDR1 SGHRS and CDR2 YFSETQ. V dropped 0 bases and J dropped 4 bases, with 10 bases sitting between them. The CDR3 has 14 amino acids.

This rearrangement joins TRBV21-1 to TRBJ2-7; TRBD1, the D gene given by the table, was not confirmed from the DNA. TRBV21-1 is tagged as a pseudogene. The CDR3 runs to 15 residues. The CDR3 DNA sequence: TGTGCCAGCAGCAAAGACGCAGGGGACCTCTACGAGCAGTACTTC. Amino acid sequence: CASSKDAGDLYEQYF.

The chain employs TRBV6-6 and TRBJ2-3, with D possibly TRBD2 on 5 matching bases. V was clipped by 5 bases and J by 2 bases, with 14 bases between them. Germline-derived CDR1 and CDR2 are MNHNY and SVGAGI (reference sequence). The CDR3 consists of 15 residues. In DNA form, the CDR3 reads TGTGCCAGCAGTCCGACGACTACTTACACAGATACGCAGTATTTT. Encoded protein: CASSPTTTYTDTQYF.